Only a few counts were recorded for the clone carrying this TCR beta chain. No antigen is known for it. After 5'RACE with constant-segment primers, TCR alpha and TCR beta cDNA libraries carrying sample barcodes and UMIs were obtained. One entry per CDR3 protein results from TCRdb running MiXCR on the 5' RACE reads. The sample has about 560,000 distinct CDR3 sequences, 15% to 20% seen once. This entry comes from a study of T-cell memory formation after mild COVID-19. Study-wide background: Largely donor-specific TCR clusters were found. Notes on the study in general: Contracting clones localized mainly to CM and EM when CD4+ and mainly to EMRA when CD8+. Some clones that responded turned up in pre-infection memory, which suggests that cross-reactive memory joined in.

The V gene lost 5 bases and the J gene lost 1 base, with 15 bases spanning the gap. The V gene's germline CDR1 is SEHNR and CDR2 FQNEAQ (reference sequence). The CDR3 spans 15 residues. Sample: PBMCs or a T cell subset sorted from them (not recorded which). This clonotype originated in an adult woman who had mild COVID-19 (a few samples of this study predate the infection). Cell type and time point are not known. This rearrangement joins TRBV7-9 to TRBJ2-7; D possibly uses TRBD1 or TRBD2 (6 bases each). The DNA for the CDR3 is TGTGCCAGCAGCGTAAATGGGGGGCGATCCTACGAGCAGTACTTC. The encoded protein is CASSVNGGRSYEQYF.